A single sample gave rise to the 24 T cell receptor beta chains below, sequenced in a study of blood T cell repertoires in COVID-19. Libraries were prepared by immunoSEQ multiplex PCR; TCRdb keeps only in-frame clonotypes and omits some of them. The sample yields 90,000 or so clones, about 91% seen once. Sequenced: peripheral blood. The receptors were gathered from a man aged 60 to 75 with acute or convalescent COVID-19.

The CDR3 is CASSPEQGSKNIQYF. The CDR3 nucleotides are TGTGCCAGCTCACCCGAACAGGGCTCCAAAAACATTCAGTACTTC. The rearrangement links TRBV18 to TRBJ2-4; maybe TRBD1 (6 bases). Trimming removed 3 bases at V and 2 bases at J, with 11 bases between. Germline V gene data show CDR1 as KGHSH and CDR2 as LQKENI. CDR3 length: 15 amino acids.

The rearrangement joins TRBV5-1 to TRBJ2-2; 11 bases match TRBD2. The CDR3 has 15 amino acids. The V gene's germline CDR1 is SGHRS and CDR2 YFSETQ. V was clipped by 4 bases and J by 7 bases; unmatched bases: 6. This CDR3 is CASSGASGGNGELFF. CDR3 nucleotides: TGCGCCAGCAGCGGAGCTAGCGGGGGGAACGGGGAGCTGTTTTTT. Together with reference TRBV5-1 and TRBJ2-2, the CDR3 gives the full variable domain: KAGVTQTPRYLIKTRGQQVTLSCSPISGHRSVSWYQQTPGQGLQFLFEYFSETQRNKGNFPGRFSGRQFSNSRSEMNVSTLELGDSALYLCASSGASGGNGELFFGEGSRLTVL.

The V and J genes are TRBV6-5 and TRBJ2-2, with 10 bases aligning to TRBD2. V dropped 7 bases and J dropped 3; count of bases not matched to a gene: 5. Germline V gene sequence: CDR1 MNHEY, CDR2 SVGAGI. The CDR3 loop spans 15 amino acids. CDR3 amino acids: CASTLAGVDTGELFF. The CDR3 DNA follows: TGTGCCAGCACCCTAGCGGGGGTGGACACCGGGGAGCTGTTTTTT.

This sequence joins TRBV13 and TRBJ2-7, with 9 bases matching TRBD2. V gave up 5 bases and J gave up 5 bases; unmatched junction bases: 10. Germline values: CDR1 PRHDT, CDR2 FYEKMQ (reference sequence). The CDR3 runs to 15 residues. The CDR3 sequence: CASSPRRGGRDEQYF. The CDR3 nucleotides are TGTGCCAGCAGCCCCCGACGGGGCGGGAGGGACGAGCAGTACTTC.

The CDR3 nucleotides read TGTGCCAGCACCAGGACGGGAAATAATTCACCCCTCCACTTT. Translating gives CASTRTGNNSPLHF. The chain has TRBV6-5 and TRBJ1-6; D unclear. The length of the CDR3 is 14 residues. The V gene's germline CDR1 is MNHEY and CDR2 SVGAGI. V shed 7 bases and J shed 5 bases, with 12 bases lying between them.

V gene TRBV5-1 combines with J gene TRBJ2-7; 10 bases align to TRBD1. CDR3 length: 15 amino acids. V lost 4 bases to trimming and J lost 2 bases; unmatched junction nucleotides: 6. Germline values: CDR1 SGHRS, CDR2 YFSETQ. The CDR3 DNA follows: TGCGCCAGCAGCCTCCGGACAGGGGGTGCCTACGAGCAGTACTTC. Translation: CASSLRTGGAYEQYF.

The chain's CDR3 is CAWVRNYGYTF. DNA for the CDR3: TGTGCCTGGGTTCGTAACTATGGCTACACCTTC. The chain uses TRBV30 and TRBJ1-2; D ambiguous. With 5 bases removed from V and 1 base from J, the gap between germline ends came to 5 bases. Germline V gene lookup returns CDR1 GTSNPN and CDR2 SVGIG (reference sequence). The CDR3 has 11 residues.

The CDR3 nucleotides are TGTGCCAGCAGCGGGGGGGGACAGGGCCCCTACGAGCAGTACTTC. It translates to CASSGGGQGPYEQYF. The gene calls are TRBV21-1 and TRBJ2-7; no check of the table's D call, TRBD1, against the DNA was made. TRBV21-1 is a recognized pseudogene. This CDR3 contains 15 residues.

The V gene is TRBV4-1, the J gene TRBJ2-6, with 14 nucleotides matching TRBD2. The CDR3 loop spans 18 amino acids. V trimming: 3 bases; J trimming: 2 bases; junction bases outside the gene matches: 3. The germline V gene encodes CDR1 MGHRA and CDR2 YSYEKL. This chain's CDR3 is CASSHGGLAGAGANVLTF. DNA of the CDR3: TGCGCCAGCAGCCACGGGGGACTAGCGGGAGCTGGGGCCAACGTCCTGACTTTC.

V usage is TRBV5-4 and J usage is TRBJ2-7; D might be TRBD1 (5 bases). Germline values: CDR1 SGHNT, CDR2 YYREEE (reference sequence). The CDR3 is made up of 16 amino acids. The V gene lost 3 bases and the J gene lost 2 bases, with 18 bases spanning the gap. This chain's CDR3 is CASSSRTRDLAYEQYF. For the CDR3, the DNA is TGTGCCAGCAGCTCACGAACCAGGGATCTAGCCTACGAGCAGTACTTC.

This sequence joins TRBV14 and TRBJ2-1; 10 bases line up with TRBD2. V lost 2 bases, J lost 5 bases, and 6 bases stayed unmatched. CDR1 and CDR2 from the germline V gene are SGHDN and FVKESK. The CDR3 runs to 16 residues. CDR3 bases: TGTGCCAGCAGCCAATCCTTCGGACTAGCGGACAATGAGCAGTTCTTC. Translation: CASSQSFGLADNEQFF.

The chain employs TRBV5-1 and TRBJ2-5; D may be TRBD1 (6 bases). This CDR3 is 15 amino acids long. Germline-derived CDR1 and CDR2 are SGHRS and YFSETQ. The V and J ends lost 4 bases and 4 bases respectively, with 17 bases between them. The CDR3 region has the DNA TGCGCCAGCAGCCCTAATGGACAGCCACCAGAGACCCAGTACTTC. Translation gives CASSPNGQPPETQYF.

The gene calls are TRBV6-2 or TRBV6-3 and TRBJ1-4; D remains ambiguous. Trimming left V 0 bases short and J 3 bases short, with 8 bases between. The CDR3 runs 15 residues. Germline CDR1 and CDR2: MNHEY and SVGEGT. The CDR3 here is CASSYSSGANEKLFF. The CDR3 DNA follows: TGTGCCAGCAGTTACTCGAGCGGTGCTAATGAAAAACTGTTTTTT.

The chain links TRBV14 to TRBJ1-2; D unclear. The germline gives CDR1 SGHDN, CDR2 FVKESK. This CDR3 has 16 amino acids. Trimming took off 2 bases at V and 1 base at J, with 14 bases between the two ends. The CDR3 sequence: CASSQRWRGINYGYTF. The CDR3 nucleotides read TGTGCCAGCAGCCAAAGGTGGCGAGGGATTAACTATGGCTACACCTTC.

This clone was observed a single time. The V gene is TRBV2, the J gene TRBJ2-3; no firm D call. The CDR3 is made up of 13 amino acids. Trimming took 6 bases from V and 1 from J, leaving 8 bases between them. Per the germline V gene, CDR1 is SNHLY and CDR2 is FYNNEI. Written as DNA, the CDR3 is TGTGCCAGCAGGCTAGATCGCACAGATACGCAGTATTTT. Translation: CASRLDRTDTQYF.

V and J are TRBV7-9 and TRBJ2-1; 9 bases are shared with TRBD1. CDR1 and CDR2 from the germline V gene are SEHNR and FQNEAQ (reference sequence). After removal of 5 bases from V and 4 bases from J, the junction contained 3 bases not matched to a gene. The length of the CDR3 is 14 residues. The DNA of the CDR3 is TGTGCCAGCAGCCCCGGACAGGGGTACAATGAGCAGTTCTTC. Amino acids: CASSPGQGYNEQFF.

This rearrangement joins TRBV13 to TRBJ1-2; D perhaps matches TRBD1 (5 bases). Germline V lookup: CDR1 PRHDT, CDR2 FYEKMQ (reference sequence). The CDR3 has 16 residues. Trimming left V 6 bases short and J 0 bases short, with 17 bases between. The chain's CDR3 is CASSLDRGTANYGYTF. The CDR3 nucleotides read TGTGCCAGCAGTTTGGACCGGGGGACCGCTAACTATGGCTACACCTTC.

The CDR3 DNA reads as TGTGCCAGTAGTTCCCAGCGGGGATACAGGGATACGCAGTATTTT. It specifies CASSSQRGYRDTQYF. The chain combines TRBV19 with TRBJ2-3; TRBD2 agrees at 7 bases. The CDR3 runs 15 residues. J lost 6 bases, V lost 5 bases, and 11 bases had no gene match. Germline V gives CDR1 LNHDA, CDR2 SQIVND (reference sequence). The variable domain in full, with the rest retrieved from reference TRBV19 and TRBJ2-3, is DGGITQSPKYLFRKEGQNVTLSCEQNLNHDAMYWYRQDPGQGLRLIYYSQIVNDFQKGDIAEGYSVSREKKESFPLTVTSAQKNPTAFYLCASSSQRGYRDTQYFGPGTRLTVL.

The V gene is TRBV2, the J gene TRBJ2-7, with 7 bases identical to TRBD1. V lost 6 bases and J lost 0; bases outside the gene matches: 5. The CDR3 covers 14 residues. CDR1 is SNHLY and CDR2 is FYNNEI in the germline V gene. The CDR3 loop reads CASRQQGSSYEQYF. CDR3 sequence (DNA): TGTGCCAGCAGGCAACAGGGGTCCTCCTACGAGCAGTACTTC.

The chain has TRBV3-1 (or the pseudogene TRBV3-2) and TRBJ2-1; D not resolved. With 0 bases removed from V and 5 bases from J, the gap between germline ends came to 8 bases. The CDR3 totals 14 residues. Germline values: CDR1 LGHDT, CDR2 YNNKEL (reference sequence). CDR3 in DNA: TGTGCCAGCAGCCAAGACCTAGTAAACAATGAGCAGTTCTTC. Its translation: CASSQDLVNNEQFF.

The CDR3 here is CASSSRAPDSFHSPLHF. CDR3 bases: TGTGCCAGCAGCTCACGAGCCCCGGACAGCTTCCATTCACCCCTCCACTTT. This sequence joins TRBV7-2 and TRBJ1-6; a possible D gene is TRBD1 (6 bases). Germline V gene sequence: CDR1 SGHTA, CDR2 FQGNSA. This CDR3 region has 17 residues. V dropped 4 bases and J dropped 8 bases, with 21 bases sitting between them.

This sequence joins TRBV7-6 and TRBJ2-3; 7 nucleotides line up with TRBD2. Per germline, CDR1 SGHVS and CDR2 FNYEAQ. The CDR3 runs 14 residues. The J segment lost 2 bases and the V segment lost 3 bases, leaving 2 bases of the junction unmatched. CDR3 residues: CASSLSGNTDTQYF. In nucleotides, the CDR3 is TGTGCCAGCAGCTTGAGCGGGAACACAGATACGCAGTATTTT.

This chain links TRBV25-1 with TRBJ1-2; TRBD1 might be the D (6 bases). V was shortened by 3 bases and J by 4 bases, with 15 bases between the two germline ends. The CDR3 extends over 15 amino acids. CDR1 MGHDK and CDR2 SYGVNS come from the germline V gene. CDR3 loop: CASSDSRRTVYGYTF. DNA of the CDR3: TGTGCCAGCAGTGATAGTAGAAGGACAGTCTATGGCTACACCTTC.

The rearrangement uses TRBV5-5 and TRBJ1-2, with D perhaps TRBD1 (5 bases). Between the trimmed V and J ends, which lost 2 bases and 3 bases, there was a span of 5 bases. Germline V gene sequence: CDR1 SGHKS, CDR2 YYEKEE (reference sequence). The CDR3 covers 12 residues. Written as DNA, the CDR3 is TGTGCCAGCAGCTTCAGGGACTATGGCTACACCTTC. This translates into CASSFRDYGYTF.